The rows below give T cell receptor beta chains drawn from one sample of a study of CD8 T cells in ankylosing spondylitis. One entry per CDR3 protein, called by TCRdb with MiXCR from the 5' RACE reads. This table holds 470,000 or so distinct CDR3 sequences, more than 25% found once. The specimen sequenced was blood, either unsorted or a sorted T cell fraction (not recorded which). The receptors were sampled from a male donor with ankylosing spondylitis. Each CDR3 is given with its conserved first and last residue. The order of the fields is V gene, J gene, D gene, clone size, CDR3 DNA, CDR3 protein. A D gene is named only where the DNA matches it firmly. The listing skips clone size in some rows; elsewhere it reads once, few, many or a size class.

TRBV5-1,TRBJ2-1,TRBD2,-,TGCGCCAGCGGGACTGCGGGAGGGCCCTTCAATGAGCAGTTCTTC,CASGTAGGPFNEQFF
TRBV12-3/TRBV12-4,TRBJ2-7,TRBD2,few,TGTGCCAGCAGGGGGAGGGCCGAGCAGTACTTC,CASRGRAEQYF
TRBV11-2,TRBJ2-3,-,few,TGTGCCAGCAGCTACTGGGACAGCACAGATACGCAGTATTTT,CASSYWDSTDTQYF
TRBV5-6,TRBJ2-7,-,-,TGTGCCAGCAGCCACAGGGACGAGCAGTACTTC,CASSHRDEQYF
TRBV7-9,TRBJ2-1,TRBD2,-,TGTGCCAGCAGCATAAGACTAGCGGGAGGGCAATACAATGAGCAGTTCTTC,CASSIRLAGGQYNEQFF
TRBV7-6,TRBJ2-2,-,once,TGTGCCAGCAGCTCACAGGGCCCAACGAACACCGGGGAGCTGTTTTTT,CASSSQGPTNTGELFF
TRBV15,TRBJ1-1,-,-,TGTGCCACCAGCAGAGACCCCTTGTGGAACACTGAAGCTTTCTTT,CATSRDPLWNTEAFF
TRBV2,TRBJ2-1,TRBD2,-,TGTGCCAGCAGTGAAGAACTAGCGGGACGGAATGAGCAGTTCTTC,CASSEELAGRNEQFF
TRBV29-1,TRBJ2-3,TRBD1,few,TGCAGCGGCCGACGACAGGGGGGAGATACGCAGTATTTT,CSGRRQGGDTQYF
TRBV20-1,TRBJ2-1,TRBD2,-,TGCAGTGCCACCGATATACCGGGACTAGCGGGAGGGGGTGAGCAGTTCTTC,CSATDIPGLAGGGEQFF
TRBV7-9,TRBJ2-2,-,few,TGTGCCAGCAGTACACAGGGAGCGAACACCGGGGAGCTGTTTTTT,CASSTQGANTGELFF
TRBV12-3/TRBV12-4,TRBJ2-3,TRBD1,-,TGTGCCAGCAGTTTTAGGGGACAGGGGTCAGATACGCAGTATTTT,CASSFRGQGSDTQYF
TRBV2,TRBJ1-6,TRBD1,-,TGTGCCAGCAGGGCGAGTGACAGGGGTAATTCACCCCTCCACTTT,CASRASDRGNSPLHF
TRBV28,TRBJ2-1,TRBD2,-,TGTGCCAGCAGTTTGTCTAGCGGGAGCGTCGATGAGCAGTTCTTC,CASSLSSGSVDEQFF
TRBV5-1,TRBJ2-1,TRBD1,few,TGCGCCAGCAGCTTTAGACAGGGGGCCGATGAGCAGTTCTTC,CASSFRQGADEQFF
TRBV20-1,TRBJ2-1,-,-,TGCAGTGCTACACGGGACATTATACCCTACAATGAGCAGTTCTTC,CSATRDIIPYNEQFF
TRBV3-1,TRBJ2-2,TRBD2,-,TGTGCCAGCAGTTTAAGGCGGGAGAGCGCCGGGGAGCTGTTTTTT,CASSLRRESAGELFF